This T cell receptor (beta chain) appears in the sequencing data of a study of T cells in Graves' hyperthyroidism and ophthalmopathy. About this clonotype itself: The antigen remains undetermined. A much larger clone lies a single base off, so this may be a read error.

Hyperthyroidism had been newly diagnosed in patients aged 18 to 65, and its duration was under 2 months. Pregnant or lactating patients were excluded, as were those with uncontrolled infection or other autoimmune disease. When hyperthyroidism was first diagnosed, the blood sample was taken, preceding any ophthalmopathy symptoms. Using RNA transcripts as the source, TCR beta CDR3 regions were amplified. RT-PCR in the first round (using the HTBI primer set) targeted the TCR CDR3. TCRdb analysed the multiplex PCR reads with MiXCR anew, one entry per CDR3 protein. The sample gives around 350,000 distinct CDR3 sequences, approximately 17% of which show up once; 34% is in the top ten. Regarding the study as a whole: A model of 13 V-J features distinguished ophthalmopathy from stable hyperthyroidism.

Germline V gene sequence: CDR1 SGHAT, CDR2 FQNNGV. V was trimmed by 0 bases and J by 5 bases, leaving 11 bases between them. CDR3 length: 15 amino acids. The TCR sequence derives from a woman in her 30s with Graves' hyperthyroidism that later progressed to Graves' ophthalmopathy. The sample taken for sequencing was blood. This chain connects TRBV11-2 to TRBJ2-1; D gene unclear. CDR3 amino acids: CASSLDPTYNNEQFF. As DNA, the CDR3 is TGTGCCAGCAGCTTAGACCCGACCTACAACAATGAGCAGTTCTTC.